This TCR beta chain was documented in a study of CD8 T cells in ankylosing spondylitis. The study's findings and limits: As reported, disease-linked clones showed significant enrichment in matched ankylosing spondylitis synovial fluid. A motif of fewer than ten highly homologous TCR beta variants was seen as apparently characteristic of ankylosing spondylitis blood.

As the method for making TCR beta libraries, quantitative 5'-RACE with molecular barcodes was used. TCRdb called the 5' RACE reads again in MiXCR, with one record for every CDR3 protein. In the table there are 700,000 or so distinct CDR3 sequences, 15% to 20% of which are singletons. The V gene's germline CDR1 is SGHDT and CDR2 YYEEEE. This CDR3 region has 17 residues. Trimming took 0 bases from V and 1 from J; bases not matched to a gene: 9. A remark on this clonotype: Its matching antigen is unknown.

The material sequenced was blood, either unsorted or a sorted T cell fraction (not recorded which). This sequence joins TRBV5-6 and TRBJ2-7; 8 positions match TRBD1. The clonotype comes from a male donor with ankylosing spondylitis. The CDR3 loop is CASSLAAGQGFSYEQYF. Here the CDR3 DNA reads TGTGCCAGCAGCTTGGCAGCTGGACAGGGATTTTCCTACGAGCAGTACTTC.